Listed here are 17 T cell receptor beta chains from one sample, sequenced in a study of OX40 agonist ivuxolimab in advanced cancers. Using immunoSEQ multiplex PCR, the repertoire was profiled, and TCRdb retains in-frame clones only, with some absent. The table lists tens of thousands of clones, approximately 90% of them singletons. Sequencing used CD4+ or CD8+ T cells sorted from blood, obtained in a trial of the OX40 agonist ivuxolimab. The receptors here all came from an adult with an advanced solid tumor such as melanoma, head and neck, liver or kidney cancer.

V and J are TRBV10-1 and TRBJ1-1, with D uncertain. The CDR3 runs to 13 residues. Germline V gives CDR1 WNHNN, CDR2 SYGVQD (reference sequence). V lost 2 bases to trimming and J lost 4 bases, with 8 bases between them. The CDR3 DNA sequence: TGCGCCAGCAGTGAGGGGGTCATCACTGAAGCTTTCTTT. Protein sequence: CASSEGVITEAFF.

The chain carries TRBV5-4 and TRBJ1-1; D uncertain. Germline lookup yields CDR1 SGHNT and CDR2 YYREEE (reference sequence). The CDR3 totals 11 residues. V dropped 5 bases and J dropped 0 bases, with 2 bases sitting between them. CDR3 in DNA: TGTGCCAGCAGAATGAACACTGAAGCTTTCTTT. Protein sequence: CASRMNTEAFF.

The chain is built from TRBV6-1 and TRBJ2-7; 11 positions agree with TRBD2. The germline V gene has CDR1 MNHNS and CDR2 SASEGT. The CDR3 has 16 amino acids. Trimming cost V 4 bases and J 0 bases; bases outside gene matches: 5. For the CDR3, the DNA is TGTGCCAGCAGTGGAACTAGCGGGAGTTACTCCTACGAGCAGTACTTC. Amino acids: CASSGTSGSYSYEQYF.

The chain employs TRBV5-6 and TRBJ1-5; a possible D gene is TRBD1 (5 bases). The CDR3 covers 18 residues. Between the trimmed V and J ends, which lost 0 bases and 0 bases, there was a span of 16 bases. Germline V gives CDR1 SGHDT, CDR2 YYEEEE. Here the CDR3 reads CASSLEGPGGYSNQPQHF. In nucleotides, the CDR3 is TGTGCCAGCAGCTTGGAGGGGCCGGGTGGCTATAGCAATCAGCCCCAGCATTTT.

This rearrangement joins TRBV15 to TRBJ2-7; D may be TRBD2 (6 bases). Per germline, CDR1 LNHNV and CDR2 YYDKDF (reference sequence). The CDR3 is 15 residues long. Trimming cost V 0 bases and J 2 bases, with 11 bases left between them. CDR3 region: CATSRDRTNAYEQYF. The CDR3 nucleotides are TGTGCCACCAGCAGAGATCGGACTAATGCCTACGAGCAGTACTTC.

This clone has a single count. J is TRBJ1-1 and V is TRBV29-1; 7 nucleotides agree with TRBD1. The junction had 10 bases not matched to a gene; V was cut back by 4 bases and J by 8 bases. The germline V gene has CDR1 SQVTM and CDR2 ANQGSEA. The length of the CDR3 is 13 residues. The CDR3 here is CSVGATGNGEAFF. The CDR3 DNA reads as TGCAGCGTTGGGGCGACAGGGAATGGGGAAGCTTTCTTT.

This sequence joins TRBV5-1 and TRBJ2-1; 14 positions match TRBD2. Losses at the gene ends were 3 bases for V and 4 bases for J; bases not matched to a gene: 12. Looked up from germline, CDR1 is SGHRS and CDR2 is YFSETQ. This CDR3 spans 19 amino acids. In DNA, the CDR3 is TGCGCCAGCAGCTCCATCGGGACTAGCGGGGGAAACAGTTACAATGAGCAGTTCTTC. Its translation is CASSSIGTSGGNSYNEQFF.

This chain connects TRBV6-1 to TRBJ2-3; maybe TRBD1 (6 bases). The V gene's germline CDR1 is MNHNS and CDR2 SASEGT. V was clipped by 3 bases and J by 3 bases, with 16 bases between them. The CDR3 covers 16 residues. The DNA of the CDR3 is TGTGCCAGCAGTGAGCCCATGTATCAGGGGACAGATACGCAGTATTTT. Translating gives CASSEPMYQGTDTQYF.

This clone appeared a single time. The J gene is TRBJ1-1, the V gene TRBV5-4; 9 bases match TRBD1. Unmatched junction bases numbered 5, after V lost 4 bases and J lost 1 base. CDR3 size: 15 residues. In germline, CDR1 is SGHNT, CDR2 YYREEE (reference sequence). The CDR3 DNA reads as TGTGCCAGCAGCGCGGGACAGGGACCGAACACTGAAGCTTTCTTT. It encodes CASSAGQGPNTEAFF.

This clone has only one observation. The chain has TRBV7-9 and TRBJ1-4, with 8 bases that match TRBD1. Germline V gives CDR1 SEHNR, CDR2 FQNEAQ (reference sequence). The CDR3 length is 15 residues. With V trimmed by 3 bases and J by 3 bases, 3 bases remained unmatched. In DNA form, the CDR3 reads TGTGCCAGCAGCTTTGACAGGGGTTCTAATGAAAAACTGTTTTTT. Encoded protein: CASSFDRGSNEKLFF.

V is TRBV5-1 and J is TRBJ2-7; D ambiguous. The CDR3 is made up of 14 amino acids. V was pared by 0 bases and J by 3 bases, with 10 bases between. Germline loops: CDR1 SGHRS, CDR2 YFSETQ. The CDR3, as DNA: TGCGCCAGCAGCTTGGCGCCAGAAAACTACGAGCAGTACTTC. Translation gives CASSLAPENYEQYF.

The chain has TRBV5-4 and TRBJ2-1, with 11 nucleotides matching TRBD2. CDR1 is SGHNT, CDR2 YYREEE, per germline (reference sequence). The J segment lost 8 bases and the V segment lost 4 bases, leaving 8 bases of the junction unmatched. The CDR3 has 15 residues. The CDR3 here is CASSPRLLAGDEQFF. The CDR3 nucleotides are TGTGCCAGCAGCCCCCGACTACTAGCGGGAGATGAGCAGTTCTTC.

This clone was counted between two and nine times. A junction end diverges from the germline sequence, so it may reflect a read error. This chain connects TRBV2 to TRBJ2-3; either TRBD1 or TRBD2 may fit D (5 bases each). Germline CDR1 is SNHLY and CDR2 is FYNNEI. This CDR3 is built from 12 residues. The DNA of the CDR3 is TGTGCCAGCAGGGCAACCGGGACCCCGGGGTTTTTT. It codes for CASRATGTPGFF.

The chain joins TRBV10-1 to TRBJ2-5, with D tentatively TRBD2 (6 bases). The J call may be mistaken, given a closer DNA end match to TRBJ2-7. Germline CDR1 and CDR2: WNHNN and SYGVQD (reference sequence). The length of the CDR3 is 14 residues. The CDR3 sequence: CASSEGGTDYEQYF. CDR3 coding DNA: TGCGCCAGCAGTGAGGGCGGGACCGACTACGAGCAGTACTTC.

This rearrangement joins TRBV5-1 to TRBJ2-7; the D is unclear. CDR1 is SGHRS and CDR2 is YFSETQ in the germline V gene. The length of the CDR3 is 16 residues. The V end lost 4 bases, the J end lost 0 bases, and 17 bases lay between the germline ends. This CDR3 reads CASSLGPQTFSYEQYF. In DNA form, the CDR3 reads TGCGCCAGCAGCCTTGGCCCTCAGACGTTCTCCTACGAGCAGTACTTC.

CDR3 amino acids: CASSLRQGAYQPQHF. DNA for the CDR3: TGTGCCAGCAGTCTCCGACAGGGAGCCTATCAGCCCCAGCATTTT. The gene calls are TRBV28 and TRBJ1-5, with TRBD1 identical over 7 bases. Germline values: CDR1 MDHEN, CDR2 SYDVKM. V lost 5 bases, J lost 5 bases, and 9 bases stayed unmatched. The CDR3 has 15 residues.

The rearrangement links TRBV28 to TRBJ1-2; D unclear. Germline V gene data show CDR1 as MDHEN and CDR2 as SYDVKM. The CDR3 spans 12 residues. V lost 4 bases and J lost 2, with 5 bases in between. In DNA, the CDR3 is TGTGCCAGCAGTTCCAGGAACTATGGCTACACCTTC. It is translated as CASSSRNYGYTF.